Below are 10 T cell receptor beta chains sequenced from a single sample in a study of Ad26.COV2.S vaccination and SARS-CoV-2 variants. Specified treatment: over 15 received Ad26.COV2.S at low or high dose, single or two shots; several received placebo; per-sample allocation not given. Sampling happened 63 days after the first vaccine or placebo injection. TCRdb keeps only in-frame clones here, not all; method: immunoSEQ multiplex PCR. This sample has 300,000 to 350,000 clones, with 88% found just once. The sample here was peripheral blood, taken in a trial of Ad26.COV2.S vaccine versus placebo. All receptors derive from a person between 18 and 65 years old who received the Ad26.COV2.S COVID-19 vaccine or a placebo.

The chain has TRBV30 and TRBJ2-2; D is uncertain. The CDR3 runs to 11 residues. Germline V CDR1 and CDR2: GTSNPN, SVGIG (reference sequence). Trimming shortened V by 0 bases and J by 7 bases, and 3 bases separated the two germline ends. CDR3 region: CAWSVDGELFF. In nucleotides, the CDR3 is TGTGCCTGGAGTGTAGACGGGGAGCTGTTTTTT.

The chain couples TRBV14 to TRBJ2-7; TRBD2 agrees at 10 bases. V shed 2 bases and J 6 bases; nucleotides not matched to a gene: 10. This CDR3 comprises 16 residues. The germline V gene has CDR1 SGHDN and CDR2 FVKESK. The CDR3: CASSQKGLAGDLEQYF. The CDR3 DNA reads as TGTGCCAGCAGCCAAAAGGGCCTAGCGGGAGATCTCGAGCAGTACTTC.

The genes are TRBV7-3 and TRBJ1-2; perhaps TRBD1 as D (6 bases). Germline assignment: CDR1 SGHTA and CDR2 FQGTGA. Trimming removed 2 bases from V and 4 bases from J, with 14 bases in between. The CDR3 has 15 residues. CDR3 DNA: TGTGCCAGCAGCTTAGGCCCGGGACAAGTCTATGGCTACACCTTC. It yields the protein CASSLGPGQVYGYTF.

The chain has TRBV3-1 (or the pseudogene TRBV3-2) and TRBJ2-5; 8 positions match TRBD1. The trim removed 5 bases at V and 5 bases at J, leaving 7 bases unmatched. The CDR3 totals 14 residues. Germline V gene data show CDR1 as LGHDT and CDR2 as YNNKEL (reference sequence). The CDR3 spells CASSFGQGSETQYF. CDR3 bases: TGTGCCAGCAGCTTCGGACAGGGTTCCGAGACCCAGTACTTC.

This rearrangement joins TRBV7-9 to TRBJ1-6, with a tentative D call TRBD1 (6 bases). CDR1 is SEHNR, CDR2 FQNEAQ, per germline (reference sequence). This CDR3 region has 14 residues. Trimming removed 6 bases from V and 7 bases from J, with 13 bases in between. CDR3 DNA: TGTGCCAGCAGAAAACAGGGAGACAATTCACCCCTCCACTTT. This encodes CASRKQGDNSPLHF. Complete variable domain (other parts from reference TRBV7-9 and TRBJ1-6): DTGVSQNPRHKITKRGQNVTFRCDPISEHNRLYWYRQTLGQGPEFLTYFQNEAQLEKSRLLSDRFSAERPKGSFSTLEIQRTEQGDSAMYLCASRKQGDNSPLHFGNGTRLTVT.

The chain links TRBV15 to TRBJ2-1; D not certain. Germline loops: CDR1 LNHNV, CDR2 YYDKDF (reference sequence). Trimming pared 0 bases from V and 5 bases from J, leaving 14 bases between. The CDR3 is made up of 16 amino acids. The chain's CDR3 is CATSRDNGIWDNEQFF. The CDR3 nucleotides are TGTGCCACCAGCAGAGATAATGGTATTTGGGACAATGAGCAGTTCTTC.

The chain employs TRBV7-2 and TRBJ1-1, with D unclear. There are 14 residues in the CDR3. Germline CDR1 SGHTA, CDR2 FQGNSA. V was clipped by 2 bases and J by 2 bases, with 9 bases between them. The CDR3 DNA reads TGTGCCAGCAGCTTATTGTGGATAAACACTGAAGCTTTCTTT. Translation gives CASSLLWINTEAFF.

The J gene is TRBJ2-1, the V gene TRBV19; weak D call: TRBD1 (6 bases). From germline, CDR1 is LNHDA and CDR2 SQIVND (reference sequence). With 1 base removed from V and 7 bases from J, the gap between germline ends came to 17 bases. This CDR3 contains 16 residues. Written as DNA, the CDR3 is TGTGCCAGTAGTATAGTGAGCAGGGGACACATGAATGAGCAGTTCTTC. Amino acid sequence: CASSIVSRGHMNEQFF.

Here the CDR3 reads CAWSVVQGAGELFF. The DNA for the CDR3 is TGTGCCTGGAGTGTAGTACAGGGGGCCGGGGAGCTGTTTTTT. The chain has TRBV30 and TRBJ2-2; 8 bases align to TRBD1. The germline gives CDR1 GTSNPN, CDR2 SVGIG (reference sequence). The CDR3 runs 14 residues. V shed 0 bases and J 6 bases; nucleotides not matched to a gene: 3.

This chain's CDR3 is CATRGTPSANEQFF. The DNA of the CDR3 is TGTGCCACCAGAGGGACCCCCTCGGCCAATGAGCAGTTCTTC. The V and J genes are TRBV28 and TRBJ2-1; tentatively, D is TRBD1 or TRBD2 (5 bases each). Between the trimmed V and J ends, which lost 10 bases and 6 bases, there was a span of 19 bases. Germline CDR1 MDHEN, CDR2 SYDVKM. The CDR3 runs to 14 residues.